This TCR beta chain was recorded in a study of T cell responses to AZD1222 COVID-19 vaccine. Repertoires were generated with immunoSEQ multiplex PCR, while TCRdb's copy carries only in-frame clones and drops some. This sample has about 150,000 clones, with over 75% found just once. The length of the CDR3 is 15 residues. Germline V gives CDR1 SSHAT, CDR2 FNYEAQ (reference sequence). V was pared by 5 bases and J by 4 bases, with 15 bases between. The rearrangement links TRBV7-7 to TRBJ2-1; weak D call: TRBD2 (7 bases). The starting material was peripheral blood, obtained 28 days after the second AZD1222 dose. This clonotype was sampled from an adult who received the AZD1222 COVID-19 vaccine. The CDR3 here is CASSQGGRAYNEQFF. The CDR3 nucleotides read TGTGCCAGCAGCCAAGGGGGGAGGGCATACAATGAGCAGTTCTTC.